These T cell receptor beta chains were read from a single sample in a study of T cells in localized non-small cell lung cancer. TCRdb keeps only in-frame clones here, not all; method: immunoSEQ multiplex PCR. The data hold 55,000 to 75,000 clones, with roughly 92% observed a single time. The source was peripheral blood, collected before any cancer treatment. The receptors stem from a man between 40 and 69 years old with stage I lung adenocarcinoma. Each CDR3 is given with its conserved first and last residue. D genes are given only for firm matches. Not all rows give a size; the values are once, few, many and, for expanded clones, a class.

length	size	D	V	J	CDR3	DNA
16	.	.	TRBV5-1	TRBJ2-7	CASSLVGEHEIYEQYF	TGCGCCAGCAGCTTGGTGGGTGAACACGAGATCTACGAGCAGTACTTC
14	.	.	TRBV18	TRBJ2-7	CASSDYRESYEQYF	TGTGCCAGCTCAGACTACAGGGAGTCCTACGAGCAGTACTTC
15	.	TRBD2	TRBV6-6	TRBJ2-1	CASSTGTSLYNEQFF	TGTGCCAGCAGCACCGGGACTAGCTTATACAATGAGCAGTTCTTC
11	.	.	TRBV20-1	TRBJ2-7	CSAPGPWGQYF	TGCAGTGCTCCCGGGCCCTGGGGGCAGTACTTC
13	once	.	TRBV10-3	TRBJ2-3	CAIGEGPTDTQYF	TGTGCCATCGGTGAGGGGCCCACAGATACGCAGTATTTT
14	.	.	TRBV7-8	TRBJ1-3	CASSTDRSGNTIYF	TGTGCCAGCAGTACCGACCGTTCTGGAAACACCATATATTTT
15	.	.	TRBV5-4	TRBJ2-3	CASTLGREFGDTQYF	TGTGCCAGCACCCTGGGTCGGGAGTTCGGAGATACGCAGTATTTT
15	.	TRBD1	TRBV19	TRBJ1-2	CASSIRGQGARGYTF	TGTGCCAGTAGTATTCGGGGACAGGGGGCGCGCGGCTACACCTTC
13	.	TRBD2	TRBV30	TRBJ2-7	CAWIGSGSYEQYF	TGTGCCTGGATAGGTAGCGGGAGTTACGAGCAGTACTTC
14	.	.	TRBV18	TRBJ2-3	CASSPRDRTDTQYF	TGTGCCAGCTCACCCCGGGACCGCACAGATACGCAGTATTTT
14	.	.	TRBV7-6	TRBJ2-1	CASSLAQGFDEQFF	TGTGCCAGCAGCTTAGCGCAAGGGTTCGATGAGCAGTTCTTC
16	.	TRBD2	TRBV2	TRBJ2-1	CASSDLAGVTYNEQFF	TGTGCCAGCAGTGATCTAGCGGGAGTTACCTACAATGAGCAGTTCTTC
14	.	TRBD1	TRBV2	TRBJ2-3	CASRDRGGTDTQYF	TGTGCCAGCCGGGACAGGGGAGGCACAGATACGCAGTATTTT
14	.	.	TRBV6-5	TRBJ2-1	CASSYGNPYNEQFF	TGTGCCAGCAGTTACGGTAATCCCTACAATGAGCAGTTCTTC
14	.	.	TRBV9	TRBJ2-7	CASSVDLGGYEQYF	TGTGCCAGCAGCGTAGATCTAGGCGGGTACGAGCAGTACTTC
15	.	TRBD2	TRBV6-1	TRBJ2-1	CASSEERGTYNEQFF	TGTGCCAGCAGTGAAGAGCGGGGGACCTACAATGAGCAGTTCTTC
13	.	.	TRBV6-5	TRBJ2-7	CASTTRGAYEQYF	TGTGCCAGCACTACCAGGGGGGCCTACGAGCAGTACTTC
16	.	TRBD2	TRBV28	TRBJ2-7	CASKPGLAGGPYEQYF	TGTGCCAGCAAACCGGGACTAGCGGGAGGACCGTACGAGCAGTACTTC
14	.	.	TRBV27	TRBJ2-7	CASSLTGPSYEQYF	TGTGCCAGCAGTTTAACAGGACCCTCCTACGAGCAGTACTTC
13	.	.	TRBV2	TRBJ2-5	CASSRASRQTQYF	TGTGCCAGCAGTAGGGCTAGCCGCCAGACCCAGTACTTC
14	.	TRBD2	TRBV29-1	TRBJ2-3	CSVGVSGRTDTQYF	TGCAGCGTTGGGGTCAGCGGGAGAACAGATACGCAGTATTTT
13	.	.	TRBV28	TRBJ1-4	CASSFSGNEKLFF	TGTGCCAGCAGTTTTAGTGGTAATGAAAAACTGTTTTTT
14	.	.	TRBV7-2	TRBJ1-4	CASSLVGGDEKLFF	TGTGCCAGTAGCTTAGTAGGGGGGGATGAAAAACTGTTTTTT
13	.	.	TRBV29-1	TRBJ2-1	CSVLRTSGNEQFF	TGCAGCGTCCTCAGGACATCAGGGAATGAGCAGTTCTTC
12	.	.	TRBV7-9	TRBJ2-7	CASSLETYEQYF	TGTGCCAGCAGCTTAGAGACCTACGAGCAGTACTTC
15	.	.	TRBV5-5	TRBJ2-5	CASSLAGGRKATQYF	TGTGCCAGCAGCTTGGCAGGGGGGCGAAAAGCGACCCAGTACTTC
14	.	TRBD1	TRBV6-1	TRBJ1-5	CASSEDRSNQPQHF	TGTGCCAGCAGTGAGGACAGGAGCAATCAGCCCCAGCATTTT
14	.	TRBD1	TRBV4-1	TRBJ2-1	CASSQVTGSNEQFF	TGCGCCAGCAGCCAAGTGACAGGGTCAAATGAGCAGTTCTTC
15	.	TRBD2	TRBV7-2	TRBJ2-7	CASNYVAGVMDEQYF	TGTGCCAGCAATTACGTAGCGGGAGTGATGGACGAGCAGTACTTC
14	.	.	TRBV7-9	TRBJ2-2	CASSLVGGAGELFF	TGTGCCAGCAGCTTAGTGGGGGGCGCCGGGGAGCTGTTTTTT
13	.	.	TRBV7-2	TRBJ1-1	CASSLEGGTEAFF	TGTGCCAGCAGCTTAGAGGGGGGTACTGAAGCTTTCTTT
13	.	.	TRBV19	TRBJ1-5	CATSGGRGQPQHF	TGTGCTACGAGTGGGGGGCGAGGTCAGCCCCAGCATTTT
14	.	TRBD2	TRBV4-1	TRBJ2-7	CASSHLSGGYEQYF	TGCGCCAGCAGCCACCTTAGCGGGGGCTACGAGCAGTACTTC